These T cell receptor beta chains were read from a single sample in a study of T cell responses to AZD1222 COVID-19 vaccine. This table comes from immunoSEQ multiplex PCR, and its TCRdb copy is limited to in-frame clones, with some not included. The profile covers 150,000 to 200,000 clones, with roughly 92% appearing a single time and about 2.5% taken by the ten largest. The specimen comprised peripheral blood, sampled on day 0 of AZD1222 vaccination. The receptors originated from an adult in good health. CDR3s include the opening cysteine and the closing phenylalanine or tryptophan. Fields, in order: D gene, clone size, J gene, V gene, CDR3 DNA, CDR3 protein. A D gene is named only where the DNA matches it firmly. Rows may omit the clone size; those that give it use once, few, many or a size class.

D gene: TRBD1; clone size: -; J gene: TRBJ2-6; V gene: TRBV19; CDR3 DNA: TGTGCCAGTAGTGCTCCCCCCGGGACAGGGGGCTCTGGGGCCAACGTCCCGACTTTC; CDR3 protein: CASSAPPGTGGSGANVPTF
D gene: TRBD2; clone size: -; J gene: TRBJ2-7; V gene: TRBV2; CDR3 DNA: TGTGCCAGCAGTGCCGGGGGGATCCCCTACGAGCAGTACTTC; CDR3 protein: CASSAGGIPYEQYF
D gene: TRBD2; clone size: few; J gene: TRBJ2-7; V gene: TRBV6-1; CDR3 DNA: TGTGCCAGCAGTGAAATGGCTAGCGGGAGTTGGGGCGAGCAGTACTTC; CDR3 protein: CASSEMASGSWGEQYF
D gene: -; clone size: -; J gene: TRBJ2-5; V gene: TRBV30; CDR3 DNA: TGTGCCGGCCTTTGGGGGACCCAGTACTTC; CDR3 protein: CAGLWGTQYF
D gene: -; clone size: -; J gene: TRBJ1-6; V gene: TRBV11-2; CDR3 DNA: TGTGCCAGCAGCTTAGACCCAGGGACTAATTCACCCCTCCACTTT; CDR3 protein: CASSLDPGTNSPLHF
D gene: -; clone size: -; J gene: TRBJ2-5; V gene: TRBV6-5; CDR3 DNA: TGTGCCAGCAGTCAACGGACAAACTCCCAAGAGACCCAGTACTTC; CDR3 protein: CASSQRTNSQETQYF
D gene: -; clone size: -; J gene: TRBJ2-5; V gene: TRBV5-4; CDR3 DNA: TGTGCCAGCAGCCGGGTGGAGATGAGGGAGACCCAGTACTTC; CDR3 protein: CASSRVEMRETQYF
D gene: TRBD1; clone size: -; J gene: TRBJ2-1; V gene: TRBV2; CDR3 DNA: TGTGCCAGCAGGCCCGACAGGGTGACCTACAATGAGCAGTTCTTC; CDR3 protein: CASRPDRVTYNEQFF
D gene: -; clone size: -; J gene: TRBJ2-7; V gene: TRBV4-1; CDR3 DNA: TGCGCCAGCAGCCCAGGCCACAGCTACGAGCAGTACTTC; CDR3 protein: CASSPGHSYEQYF
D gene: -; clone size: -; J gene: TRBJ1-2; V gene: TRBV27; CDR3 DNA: TGTGCCAGCAGTTTAGGGGCAGGTTCCTTCTATGGCTACACCTTC; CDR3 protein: CASSLGAGSFYGYTF
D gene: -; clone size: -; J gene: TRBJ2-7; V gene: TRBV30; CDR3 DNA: TGTGCCTGGAGTAGTCTAGCGAAGGAGCAGTACTTC; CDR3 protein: CAWSSLAKEQYF
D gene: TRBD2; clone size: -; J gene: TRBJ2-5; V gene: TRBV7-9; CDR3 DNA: TGTGCCAGCAGCTTGAGGCGGGAGTTGGTAGAGACCCAGTACTTC; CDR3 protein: CASSLRRELVETQYF
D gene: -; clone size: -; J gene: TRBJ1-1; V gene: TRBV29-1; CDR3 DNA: TGCAGCGTTGGTCATCTTGGGACTGAAGCTTTCTTT; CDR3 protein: CSVGHLGTEAFF
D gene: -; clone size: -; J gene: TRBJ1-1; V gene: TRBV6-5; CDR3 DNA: TGTGCCAGCAGTTACTCGAAGGGCCTGAACACTGAAGCTTTCTTT; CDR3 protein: CASSYSKGLNTEAFF
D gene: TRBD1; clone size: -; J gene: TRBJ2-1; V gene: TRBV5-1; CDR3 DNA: TGCGCCAGCAGCACGGGACAGGGCAATGAGCAGTTCTTC; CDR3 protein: CASSTGQGNEQFF
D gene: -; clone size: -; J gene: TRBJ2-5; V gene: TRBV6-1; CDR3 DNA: TGTGCCAGCAGAGAAACAGGGAGAAAGGTACAAGAGACCCAGTACTTC; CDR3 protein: CASRETGRKVQETQYF
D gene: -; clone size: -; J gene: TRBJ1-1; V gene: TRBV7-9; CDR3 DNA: TGTGCCAGCAACCCCGGACAGACGAACACTGAAGCTTTCTTT; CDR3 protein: CASNPGQTNTEAFF
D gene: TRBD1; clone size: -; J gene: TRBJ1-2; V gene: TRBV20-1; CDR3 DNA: TGCAGTGCTAGTAGGGGACAGGGGGCGAACTATGGCTACACCTTC; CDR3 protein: CSASRGQGANYGYTF
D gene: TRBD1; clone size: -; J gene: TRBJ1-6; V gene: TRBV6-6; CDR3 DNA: TGTGCCAGCAGAGGGACAGGGGTTTCACCCCTCCACTTT; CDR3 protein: CASRGTGVSPLHF
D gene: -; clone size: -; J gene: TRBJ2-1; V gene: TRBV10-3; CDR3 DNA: TGTGCCATCAGTCAAAAACCGAATGAGCAGTTCTTC; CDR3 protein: CAISQKPNEQFF
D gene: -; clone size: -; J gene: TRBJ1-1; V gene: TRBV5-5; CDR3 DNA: TGTGCCAGCAGCAAAATCAGGGTCGGGAGCACTGAAGCTTTCTTT; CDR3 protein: CASSKIRVGSTEAFF
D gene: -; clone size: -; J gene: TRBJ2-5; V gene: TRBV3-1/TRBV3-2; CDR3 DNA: TGTGCCAGCAGCCAAGCGGGACTCGGGGAGACCCAGTACTTC; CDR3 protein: CASSQAGLGETQYF
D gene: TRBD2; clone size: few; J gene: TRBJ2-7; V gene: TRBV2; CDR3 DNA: TGTGCCAGCAGTGGTAGCGGGAGCACCTACGAGCAGTACTTC; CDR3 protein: CASSGSGSTYEQYF
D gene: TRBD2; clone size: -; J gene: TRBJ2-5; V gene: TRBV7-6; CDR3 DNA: TGTGCCAGCAGCTTGCTGTGGCGGGAGGGCCGGGAGACCCAGTACTTC; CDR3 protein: CASSLLWREGRETQYF
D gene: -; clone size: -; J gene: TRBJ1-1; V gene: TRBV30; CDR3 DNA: TGTGCCGGCAGGGCGCAGAACACTGAAGCTTTCTTT; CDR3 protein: CAGRAQNTEAFF
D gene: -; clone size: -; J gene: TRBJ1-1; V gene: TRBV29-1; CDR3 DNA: TGCAGCGGATGCGAAGGGAACACTGAAGCTTTCTTT; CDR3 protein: CSGCEGNTEAFF
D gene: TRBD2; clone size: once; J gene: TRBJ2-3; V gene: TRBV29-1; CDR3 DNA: TGCAGCGTGTACGGAGCGGGAGGGCAAGTGGCAGATACGCAGTATTTT; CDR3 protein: CSVYGAGGQVADTQYF
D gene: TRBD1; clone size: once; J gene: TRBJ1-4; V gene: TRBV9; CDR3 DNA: TGTGCCAGCAGCGTGGGACAGGGTTTTGAAAAACTGTTTTTT; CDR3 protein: CASSVGQGFEKLFF
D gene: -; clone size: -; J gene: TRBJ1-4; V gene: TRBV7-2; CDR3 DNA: TGTGCCAGCAGCCGGGACATGGGTGAAAAACTGTTTTTT; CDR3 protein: CASSRDMGEKLFF
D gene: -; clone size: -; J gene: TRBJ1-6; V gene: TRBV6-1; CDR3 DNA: TGTGCCAGCAGTGAAGCGCTTCTACAGGGCTCTAATTCACCCCTCCACTTT; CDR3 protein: CASSEALLQGSNSPLHF
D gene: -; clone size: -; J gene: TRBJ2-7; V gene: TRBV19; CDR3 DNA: TGTGCCAGTAGTACCGACAGCTTCGACGAGCAGTACTTC; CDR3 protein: CASSTDSFDEQYF
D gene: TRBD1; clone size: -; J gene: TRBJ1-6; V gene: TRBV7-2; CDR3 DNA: TGTGCCAGCAGCTTCCAGGGGGACAGGCCCGGGAACTTT; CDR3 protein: CASSFQGDRPGNF
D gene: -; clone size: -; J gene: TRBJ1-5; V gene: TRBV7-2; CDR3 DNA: TGTGCCAGCAGCTTAGAGTATCGACTGAGCAATCAGCCCCAGCATTTT; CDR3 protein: CASSLEYRLSNQPQHF
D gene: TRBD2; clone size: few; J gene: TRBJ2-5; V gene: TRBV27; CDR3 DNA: TGTGCCAGCAGTCGAGGCGGACTAGCGCAAGAGACCCAGTACTTC; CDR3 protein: CASSRGGLAQETQYF
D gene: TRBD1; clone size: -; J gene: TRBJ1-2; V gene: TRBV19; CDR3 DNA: TGTGCCAGTAGTGTTACAGGGGTTAGAGGCTACACCTTC; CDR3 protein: CASSVTGVRGYTF
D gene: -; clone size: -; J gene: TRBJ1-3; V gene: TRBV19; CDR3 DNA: TGTGCCAGTGCCCAGATGGTCTCTGGAAACACCATATATTTT; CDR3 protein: CASAQMVSGNTIYF
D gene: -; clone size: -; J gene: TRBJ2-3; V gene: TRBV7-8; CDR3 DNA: TGTGCCAGCAGCCCAACCGCGCGGTCCGCAGATACGCAGTATTTT; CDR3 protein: CASSPTARSADTQYF
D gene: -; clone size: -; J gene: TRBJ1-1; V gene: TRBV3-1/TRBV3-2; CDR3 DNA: TGTGCCAGCAGCCGAAACGGGAACACTGAAGCTTTCTTT; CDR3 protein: CASSRNGNTEAFF
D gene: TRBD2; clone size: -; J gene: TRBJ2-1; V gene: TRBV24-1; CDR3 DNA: TGTGCCACCAGTGCCTCCGGGACTAGCGGTGCCAGCTCCTACAATGAGCAGTTCTTC; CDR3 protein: CATSASGTSGASSYNEQFF
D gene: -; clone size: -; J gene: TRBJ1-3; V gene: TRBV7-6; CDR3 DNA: TGTGCCAGCAGCTTAGGGGAGAGCTTCCACGGAAACACCATATATTTT; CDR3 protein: CASSLGESFHGNTIYF